The T cell receptor (beta chain) described here comes from a study of cytomegalovirus exposure and HLA in healthy donors (dated by TCRdb to between 2016 and 2019). Broadly, across the study: According to an earlier analysis of 587 of the donors, some 180 million T cells yielded some 120 million unique TCR beta sequences and 276 Gb of sequence data. An early release that covered roughly 600 HLA-typed donors contained approximately 300 gigabases of sequencing data and around 85 million unique TCR sequences. The genetic ancestry cluster associated with self-reported Caucasian donors included 80% to 90% of the roughly 400 genotyped donors. The study aimed to test whether cataloging public T cell receptors could reveal signatures of past pathogen exposure. The study used immunosequencing to profile the T cell repertoires of under 700 subjects and linked those repertoires to cytomegalovirus serostatus. A separate validation cohort of 100 to 150 different subjects was used in addition to the roughly 670-subject first cohort. To predict cytomegalovirus infection status, the study combined high-throughput TCR immunosequencing, statistical association of individual TCRs with disease status, and machine learning. In a later analysis, previously published TCR beta repertoires from 550 to 700 donors were re-analyzed and high-resolution HLA genotyping was added so that TCR occurrence patterns could be studied. The later analysis used no new phenotypic data to find candidate immune exposures, relying instead on TCR beta sequences and their occurrence across donors. An earlier analysis of 450 to 750 of the donors used high-throughput TCR beta sequencing to judge whether each TCR beta V gene segment behaved as functional or pseudogenic. Alongside the repertoire data, information on donor age, sex, ethnicity and CMV serostatus was compiled. A later genetic analysis used genome-wide SNP genotypes for about 65% of the 666 donors, treating that subset as a discovery cohort. All discovery cohort repertoires had been generated using a single sequencing platform. HLA typing covered class I and class II loci at four-digit resolution. The number of donors typed differed by locus, with 629-630 for A, B, C, DRB1 and DQB1, 522 for DQA1, 600 to 610 for DPA1, and some 440 for DPB1. Roughly five DR-DQ haplotypes were treated as single units for association and clustering because of strong linkage in the cohort. On average, around 200,000 unique TCR beta nucleotide sequences were sequenced per donor among more than 350 genotyped donors of the cohort, with around 19% of those sequences being non-productive. Overall study results and their limits: Correlated functional status among segregating V segments might reflect linkage disequilibrium, but an unknown experimental factor could not be ruled out. A later genetic analysis reported fewer N-insertions in productive TCRs among donors in an Asian-associated ancestry cluster than the roughly 700-donor mean. Because HLA typing was missing for some donors at each locus, association tests included only the typed subset. In vitro tests confirmed that three of the cytomegalovirus-associated TCR beta chains recognize cytomegalovirus antigens. In this cohort, only TCR beta chains were sequenced, and detectable features were limited by the absence of alpha or paired-chain data. For the cohort, immune exposure information was limited to CMV serostatus. Across donors, most TCR sequences were observed very rarely, whereas some public TCRs were present in many individuals. Because counts were too low, seventeen rarely observed V segments, including chromosome 9 orphons, were excluded from the earlier analysis of several hundred of the donors. The classifier was reported to diagnose cytomegalovirus status with high specificity and sensitivity in both the original cohort and the validation cohort. A further reported finding was that TCR beta sequences accurately predicted the HLA-A and HLA-B alleles for most subjects in the first cohort. According to a later analysis, most CMV-associated TCR beta chains appeared to be HLA-restricted, and the HLA associations seemed to be driven largely by CMV exposure. The authors suggested that the approach could potentially be generalized to other disease states and immunological phenotypes. Some IMGT-functional V segments, including TRBV6-2 and TRBV6-3, could not be distinguished by the 87-base-pair reads and were therefore excluded. V-gene and J-gene trimming of TCR beta chains was associated with a missense DCLRE1C variant in a later genetic analysis, and the association was replicated in an independent cohort. In a later analysis, the rate of TCR association differed among HLA loci, with DRB1 alleles having the most associated TCRs and HLA-C alleles having the fewest. In a later analysis, HLA-associated TCR beta chains showed more clonal expansion and lower generation probabilities than non-associated chains that were equally common. Strong co-occurrence of HLA alleles, especially DR and DQ, made assigning TCR associations to individual alleles difficult. In an earlier analysis of about 540 of the donors, most TCR beta V segments were observed in productive rearrangements about 87% or about 30% of the time, broadly matching IMGT annotations. In a later analysis, several top co-occurrence clusters were reported to appear linked to parvovirus B19, influenza, CMV and Epstein-Barr virus. Specific HLA alleles were associated with roughly 17,000 TCR beta sequences at a false discovery rate of 0.05 in a later analysis. The sequencing pipeline was judged likely to have produced a cluster of highly shared sequence variants as a technical artifact. The study gave a list of under 200 TCR beta chains associated with cytomegalovirus. Roughly uniform sequencing depth across donors was assumed in presence/absence analyses, although this assumption may not hold.

V and J lose 4 bases and 3 bases, and a span of 19 bases separates them. CDR1 MGHRA and CDR2 YSYEKL were looked up in the germline V gene. There are 16 amino acids in the CDR3, from cysteine to phenylalanine inclusive. Solely the CDR3 DNA is kept, with 48 bases framed from the first base. In total, fewer than 750 healthy bone marrow donors made up the cohort. Cohort members were all nominally healthy when sampled, although unrecorded immune exposures were likely present. The donor tested CMV seropositive and was one of the 289 seropositive cohort members. A peripheral blood sample was collected from each donor, and TCR beta sequencing was performed on peripheral blood mononuclear cells. Genomic DNA was extracted from the blood cell samples with the Qiagen DNeasy Blood Extraction Kit. Libraries were constructed by the immunoSEQ multiplex PCR assay. The multiplex PCR relied on a mix of 60 forward primers for TCR Vbeta segments and 13 reverse primers for TCR Jbeta segments. The CDR3 region of rearranged TCR beta genes was amplified from genomic DNA by a multiplex PCR assay. The Illumina HiSeq System was used to sequence the amplified TCR beta libraries as 87-base-pair reads. The study's processing was this. A later analysis tallied approximately 87 million unique TCR beta chains across the 600 to 700 repertoires, and about 12 million of those chains were shared by two or more donors. To remove PCR and sequencing errors, raw reads were error-corrected and collapsed into unique sequences using a nearest-neighbor algorithm that merged closely related sequences. CDR3 sequences were aligned to IMGT reference sequences to assign V, D and J gene segments. For a sequence to be retained, at least a six-nucleotide match to both a V gene segment and a J gene segment was required. Rearrangements were classified as productive when the CDR3 lacked stop codons and remained in frame with V and J, and all other rearrangements were classified as non-productive. CDR3 was defined according to IMGT convention as the region running from the second conserved V-encoded cysteine to the conserved J-encoded phenylalanine. In an earlier analysis of roughly 580 of the donors, sequences lacking an unambiguous match to a single V gene segment were excluded. An earlier analysis of a few hundred of the donors called V segments functional above 56.7% productive rearrangements and segregating when the between-donor standard deviation exceeded 5%. A statistical classification framework was developed to diagnose cytomegalovirus status using the catalog of TCR beta chain sequences. V and J gene assignment, in a later analysis, came from comparing TCR nucleotide sequences with IMGT/GENE-DB human TR gene sequences. In a later analysis, CDR3 sequences and most-parsimonious VDJ recombination scenarios were assigned using the TCRdist pipeline. A later analysis defined each TCR beta chain by its CDR3 amino acid sequence plus V-gene family, and excluded reads lacking a unique V-gene family. To address suspected cross-contamination and a sequencing artifact, a later analysis removed several hundred highly shared, low-generation-probability nucleotide sequences. For each public chain, a later analysis derived a clonal expansion index from normalized ranks of inferred template counts within each repertoire. In a later analysis, generation probabilities were computed with a VDJ recombination model fitted to out-of-frame rearrangements, and the resulting probabilities were checked against IGoR. Hypergeometric tests were used in a later analysis to score TCR-TCR, TCR-HLA and TCR-CMV co-occurrence, with a repertoire-size bias correction applied to the TCR pairs. A later analysis estimated false discovery rates by permuting HLA or CMV assignments 20 times. In a later analysis, co-occurring TCRs were grouped with DBSCAN, and TCRdist sequence similarity was added when clustering was performed within HLA-allele-positive subsets. Repertoires with fewer than 30,000 or more than 120,000 public chains, plus five repertoires with anomalous nucleotide sharing, were excluded from co-occurrence clustering. As stored in TCRdb, this immuneACCESS dataset retains in-frame rearrangements with V and J assigned. A fraction of the clones does not appear; measured against another copy, unresolved V genes explain less than half of the discrepancy, and the remainder lacks a known reason. V and J calls and clone size are copied from that table; D and trimming were computed from the DNA. Here the sample has 150,000 to 200,000 clones; more than 65% occur a single time. The ten largest make up 9.7% of the sample.

As to this clone: The target of this receptor is not known. Base quality data are lacking; no much larger clone is found one base away.

In this chain, TRBV4-1 is recombined with TRBJ2-7, and possibly TRBD2, on 5 matching bases. The sample was PBMCs. The receptor was derived from a young man in good health and CMV-seropositive. The CDR3 here reads CASSRAFRDGFYEQYF. The DNA sequence is TGCGCCAGCAGCCGGGCGTTTCGGGATGGATTCTACGAGCAGTACTTC.